What follows are 15 T cell receptor beta chains derived from one specimen sequenced in a study of CD8+ T cells in alopecia areata. The treatment: oral pan-JAK inhibitor, 5-10 mg twice daily. Following RNA extraction, reverse transcription yielded cDNA that acted as the sequencing template. The method was immunoSEQ multiplex PCR; TCRdb's version includes in-frame clones alone and lacks a portion of them. This table has about 200,000 clones, more than 45% appearing once. Here the sequenced sample was CD4+ T cells sorted from blood, taken at week 4, from a patient treated with tofacitinib. All receptors come from a human donor with alopecia areata.

The V and J genes are TRBV4-1 and TRBJ1-2, with TRBD1 identical over 7 bases. Germline V CDR1 and CDR2: MGHRA, YSYEKL. V was clipped by 0 bases and J by 2 bases; unmatched bases: 3. The CDR3 extends over 15 amino acids. The CDR3: CASSQDWDSNYGYTF. In DNA, the CDR3 is TGCGCCAGCAGCCAAGATTGGGACAGCAACTATGGCTACACCTTC.

The V gene is TRBV29-1, the J gene TRBJ2-7; weak D call: TRBD2 (5 bases). V was cut by 7 bases and J by 7 bases, with 14 bases left in between. The CDR3 runs to 11 residues. The germline V gene encodes CDR1 SQVTM and CDR2 ANQGSEA. The CDR3 coding sequence is TGCAGCGCCGGGATCCCCGGGGAGCAGTACTTC. Translation: CSAGIPGEQYF.

The chain employs TRBV2 and TRBJ2-7, with no clear D. CDR3 length equals 12 residues. The V gene's germline CDR1 is SNHLY and CDR2 FYNNEI. Trimming took 9 bases from V and 1 from J, leaving 10 bases between them. CDR3 residues: CASNGLSYEQYF. Here the CDR3 DNA reads TGTGCCAGTAATGGCTTATCCTACGAGCAGTACTTC.

Details on this clone: At the DNA level, this CDR3 is encoded by other sequences in the same sample as well. V and J are TRBV6-5 and TRBJ1-2, with a weak D call TRBD1 (6 bases). V lost 2 bases and J 2 bases, leaving 9 bases between the germline ends. CDR1 MNHEY and CDR2 SVGAGI come from the germline V gene. The length of the CDR3 is 14 residues. The CDR3 coding sequence is TGTGCCAGCAGTTACGGAACAGGGAACTATGGCTACACCTTC. This translates into CASSYGTGNYGYTF.

The chain uses TRBV29-1 and TRBJ1-1; D perhaps matches TRBD1 (6 bases). The V and J ends lost 7 bases and 4 bases respectively, with 13 bases between them. The germline V gene encodes CDR1 SQVTM and CDR2 ANQGSEA. The CDR3 covers 12 residues. CDR3 loop: CSATGRGTEAFF. The CDR3 DNA reads TGCAGCGCTACAGGGAGGGGCACTGAAGCTTTCTTT.

This rearrangement joins TRBV28 to TRBJ2-7, with 7 bases fitting TRBD1. Germline CDR1 reads MDHEN; CDR2 reads SYDVKM. This CDR3 region has 13 residues. V lost 3 bases, J lost 6 bases, and 5 bases stayed unmatched. Here the CDR3 DNA reads TGTGCCAGCAGTTTCGGCGACAGGGCCGAGCAGTACTTC. It translates to CASSFGDRAEQYF.

The chain uses TRBV4-1 and TRBJ2-2; D possibly corresponds to TRBD2 (5 bases). The CDR3 totals 13 residues. Germline V CDR1 and CDR2: MGHRA, YSYEKL. V was clipped by 2 bases and J by 11 bases, with 12 bases between them. The CDR3 bases are TGCGCCAGCAGCCAACTAGCCTACTCTGAGCTGTTTTTT. Encoded protein: CASSQLAYSELFF.

This clone was seen a few times. The gene calls are TRBV4-3 and TRBJ2-1, with TRBD2 identical over 8 bases. Germline lookup yields CDR1 LGHNA and CDR2 YSLEER. The trim removed 4 bases at V and 4 bases at J, leaving 9 bases unmatched. The CDR3 is 16 residues long. CDR3 sequence: CASSLQAVAGYNEQFF. DNA for the CDR3: TGCGCCAGCAGCCTACAGGCGGTAGCGGGGTACAATGAGCAGTTCTTC.

Remarks on this clone: This sample also contains other DNA sequences that code for the same CDR3. CDR3 coding DNA: TGCAGCGTTTCTGACAGAAACACTGAAGCTTTCTTT. It encodes CSVSDRNTEAFF. The chain uses TRBV29-1 and TRBJ1-1, with D possibly TRBD1 on 5 matching bases. In germline, CDR1 is SQVTM, CDR2 ANQGSEA. The CDR3 consists of 12 residues. V was cut by 5 bases and J by 2 bases, with 9 bases left in between.

This clone came up a few times. The V gene is TRBV18, the J gene TRBJ2-3, with 7 bases matching TRBD1. The CDR3 is made up of 14 amino acids. The V gene's germline CDR1 is KGHSH and CDR2 LQKENI. The V and J ends lost 5 bases and 1 base, in that order; junction bases with no gene match: 3. CDR3 coding DNA: TGTGCCAGCTCAGGGACAGAGGGCACAGATACGCAGTATTTT. This sequence encodes CASSGTEGTDTQYF.

This clone was observed once. The chain carries TRBV27 and TRBJ2-5, with TRBD2 matching over 8 bases. Germline-derived CDR1 and CDR2 are MNHEY and SMNVEV (reference sequence). V lost 4 bases, J lost 5 bases, and 12 bases stayed unmatched. The CDR3 spans 16 residues. CDR3 protein: CASSSLVGLGVETQYF. The CDR3 DNA follows: TGTGCCAGCAGTTCCCTAGTGGGACTAGGAGTGGAGACCCAGTACTTC.

The chain recombines TRBV2 with TRBJ1-6; D is perhaps TRBD1 (5 bases). The length of the CDR3 is 15 residues. The germline V gene encodes CDR1 SNHLY and CDR2 FYNNEI. Trimming cost V 9 bases and J 9 bases, with 21 bases left between them. The CDR3 coding sequence is TGTGCCAGGACCGGGGCCGGGTCCTCAGCTTCACCCCTCCACTTT. Residues: CARTGAGSSASPLHF.

V usage is TRBV6-5 and J usage is TRBJ2-3; D gene ambiguous. Trimming shortened V by 4 bases and J by 4 bases, and 3 bases separated the two germline ends. Germline lookup yields CDR1 MNHEY and CDR2 SVGAGI. CDR3 length: 11 residues. The chain's CDR3 is CASSSADTQYF. DNA of the CDR3: TGTGCCAGCAGTTCGGCAGATACGCAGTATTTT.

V gene TRBV29-1 combines with J gene TRBJ2-3, with TRBD2 matching 7 bases. Germline V gene lookup returns CDR1 SQVTM and CDR2 ANQGSEA. The J segment lost 5 bases and the V segment lost 6 bases, leaving 11 bases of the junction unmatched. The CDR3 extends over 14 amino acids. CDR3: CSVGPGLPGDTQYF. Written as DNA, the CDR3 is TGCAGCGTCGGTCCGGGACTACCCGGAGATACGCAGTATTTT.

The sample holds many counts of this clone. The chain recombines TRBV15 with TRBJ2-2, with a possible D match to TRBD2 (6 bases). Per germline, CDR1 LNHNV and CDR2 YYDKDF (reference sequence). V lost 1 base and J 6 bases, leaving 15 bases between the germline ends. The CDR3 is 16 amino acids. DNA for the CDR3: TGTGCCACCAGCAGAGCCGGGCCCGGGAGTGCCGGGGAGCTGTTTTTT. Its protein is CATSRAGPGSAGELFF.